One sample yielded the 21 T cell receptor beta chains listed below, sequenced in a study of OX40 agonist ivuxolimab in advanced cancers. Only in-frame clones appear in the TCRdb table, and some are missing; sequencing was by immunoSEQ multiplex PCR. The sample carries some 50,000 clones, roughly 80% recorded once. Sequenced here: CD4+ or CD8+ T cells sorted from blood, sampled in a trial of the OX40 agonist ivuxolimab. The receptors here all came from an adult with an advanced solid tumor such as melanoma, head and neck, liver or kidney cancer.

The CDR3 reads CASRPPGLNYGYTF. CDR3 coding DNA: TGTGCCAGTAGACCCCCGGGGCTTAACTATGGCTACACCTTC. V gene TRBV19 combines with J gene TRBJ1-2; D possibly corresponds to TRBD1 (5 bases). Per the germline V gene, CDR1 is LNHDA and CDR2 is SQIVND (reference sequence). The V and J ends lost 6 bases and 1 base respectively, with 12 bases between them. The CDR3 contains 14 residues.

This clone is labeled as medium-sized. This chain links TRBV9 with TRBJ2-3; a weak D match, TRBD1 (8 bases). The V and J ends lost 0 bases and 4 bases respectively, with 12 bases between them. The germline gives CDR1 SGDLS, CDR2 YYNGEE. The CDR3 covers 15 residues. CDR3 in amino acids: CASSVDRGGPDTQYF. For the CDR3, the DNA is TGTGCCAGCAGCGTAGACAGGGGGGGCCCAGATACGCAGTATTTT.

This rearrangement joins TRBV2 to TRBJ2-6; a possible D gene is TRBD2 (6 bases). CDR3 length equals 16 residues. Per germline, CDR1 SNHLY and CDR2 FYNNEI. V lost 0 bases, J lost 2 bases, and 8 bases lay in between. Here the CDR3 DNA reads TGTGCCAGCAGTGAAGCGCGGGGACCTGGGGCCAACGTCCTGACTTTC. It is translated as CASSEARGPGANVLTF.

This clone was counted a single time. The chain links TRBV14 to TRBJ2-7; perhaps TRBD2 as D (6 bases). V dropped 1 base and J dropped 5 bases, with 12 bases sitting between them. CDR1 and CDR2 (germline): SGHDN, FVKESK. The CDR3 sequence is 14 residues long. The CDR3 nucleotides are TGTGCCAGCAGCCAAGTCGCGGGGTTCCACGAGCAGTACTTC. It is translated as CASSQVAGFHEQYF.

The chain carries TRBV4-2 and TRBJ2-7; 10 bases fit TRBD1. The V gene end was trimmed by 4 bases and the J gene end by 2 bases; junction bases not matched to a gene: 8. Germline lookup yields CDR1 LGHNA and CDR2 YNFKEQ. CDR3 length: 16 residues. The CDR3 sequence: CASSLNPGQGPYEQYF. The CDR3, as DNA: TGTGCCAGCAGCCTGAATCCGGGACAGGGGCCCTACGAGCAGTACTTC.

Note on this clone: Other DNA sequences in the sample encode the same CDR3. The chain has TRBV7-6 and TRBJ1-1; D might be TRBD1 (5 bases). Trimming pared 3 bases from V and 2 bases from J, leaving 7 bases between. This CDR3 is 13 amino acids long. Looked up from germline, CDR1 is SGHVS and CDR2 is FNYEAQ. CDR3 protein: CASSFDSNTEAFF. The CDR3 coding sequence is TGTGCCAGCAGCTTCGACAGTAACACTGAAGCTTTCTTT.

This chain connects TRBV6-5 to TRBJ2-5, with 7 nucleotides matching TRBD1. V gave up 6 bases and J gave up 1 base; unmatched junction bases: 2. The CDR3 covers 13 residues. In germline, CDR1 is MNHEY, CDR2 SVGAGI. The CDR3 coding sequence is TGTGCCAGCAGACGACAGGGCCAAGAGACCCAGTACTTC. Residues: CASRRQGQETQYF.

CDR3 amino acids: CASSDTGHRSYEQYF. The DNA of the CDR3 is TGTGCCAGCAGTGATACTGGACACCGCTCCTACGAGCAGTACTTC. The chain carries TRBV25-1 and TRBJ2-7; a weak D match, TRBD1 (5 bases). This CDR3 has 15 residues. The germline CDR1 and CDR2 sequences are MGHDK and SYGVNS. The germline V and J ends were trimmed by 3 bases and 0 bases, with 12 bases remaining between them.

Only one count was recorded for this clone. V gene TRBV30 combines with J gene TRBJ2-7; 9 bases fit TRBD1. This CDR3 region has 15 residues. J gave up 3 bases and V 3 bases, and 9 bases lay outside the gene matches. In germline, CDR1 is GTSNPN, CDR2 SVGIG (reference sequence). CDR3 amino acids: CAWRAVGTGNYEQYF. CDR3 nucleotides: TGTGCCTGGAGGGCGGTGGGGACAGGGAACTACGAGCAGTACTTC.

The rearrangement uses TRBV10-3 and TRBJ2-3, with TRBD2 as a possible D gene (6 bases). Trimming pared 7 bases from V and 4 bases from J, leaving 18 bases between. The CDR3 runs to 15 residues. Germline loops: CDR1 ENHRY, CDR2 SYGVKD. CDR3 DNA sequence: TGTGCCATCAATCTCGGGGGTAGCCCCTCAGATACGCAGTATTTT. This codes for CAINLGGSPSDTQYF.

This clone came up a few times. The V gene is TRBV7-9, the J gene TRBJ1-4; 7 nucleotides match TRBD1. After removal of 5 bases from V and 2 bases from J, the junction contained 5 bases not matched to a gene. The CDR3 consists of 15 residues. The germline gives CDR1 SEHNR, CDR2 FQNEAQ (reference sequence). DNA for the CDR3: TGTGCCAGCAGCCCAGGACAGGTGACTAATGAAAAACTGTTTTTT. Its protein is CASSPGQVTNEKLFF.

This clone was recorded a few times. This chain joins TRBV2 and TRBJ2-1; 9 bases are a match to TRBD2. This CDR3 is 21 amino acids long. The junction had 19 bases not matched to a gene; V was cut back by 4 bases and J by 0 bases. The germline V gene encodes CDR1 SNHLY and CDR2 FYNNEI. The CDR3 nucleotides are TGTGCCAGCAGTGGATTTGGTTCGGGACTAGCATCGTATGGCTCCTACAATGAGCAGTTCTTC. It is translated as CASSGFGSGLASYGSYNEQFF.

The count of this clone is one. This sequence joins TRBV7-3 and TRBJ2-3; 8 nucleotides agree with TRBD2. The CDR3 has 16 amino acids. Germline values: CDR1 SGHTA, CDR2 FQGTGA. The junction had 7 bases not matched to a gene; V was cut back by 2 bases and J by 3 bases. The CDR3 is CASSLGTGGRTDTQYF. In nucleotides, the CDR3 is TGTGCCAGCAGCTTAGGGACGGGAGGGAGGACAGATACGCAGTATTTT.

Regarding this clone: Other DNA sequences in the sample encode the same CDR3. The chain joins TRBV28 to TRBJ1-1; 9 nucleotides agree with TRBD1. The V gene's germline CDR1 is MDHEN and CDR2 SYDVKM. J lost 1 base, V lost 6 bases, and 15 bases had no gene match. The CDR3 runs 18 residues. The CDR3 bases are TGTGCCAGCAGCCCCGGGACAGGGTGGGAGTGGGAGAACACTGAAGCTTTCTTT. As protein: CASSPGTGWEWENTEAFF.

This sequence joins TRBV7-2 and TRBJ1-1; 7 bases are shared with TRBD1. Germline-derived CDR1 and CDR2 are SGHTA and FQGNSA. The CDR3 length is 15 residues. The junction had 11 bases not matched to a gene; V was cut back by 5 bases and J by 5 bases. In nucleotides, the CDR3 is TGTGCCAGCAGCCGGTCGACAGGGAGGGTTACTGAAGCTTTCTTT. It yields the protein CASSRSTGRVTEAFF.

This clone was counted only a few times. The J gene is TRBJ1-4, the V gene TRBV27; 8 positions agree with TRBD1. V trimming: 9 bases; J trimming: 10 bases; junction bases outside the gene matches: 10. Germline V gene data show CDR1 as MNHEY and CDR2 as SMNVEV (reference sequence). This CDR3 comprises 13 residues. CDR3 in amino acids: CASLDRASRKLFF. The CDR3 DNA reads TGTGCCAGTTTGGACAGGGCATCGCGAAAACTGTTTTTT.

The rearrangement joins TRBV19 to TRBJ2-5; unclear D gene. CDR3 length: 13 residues. The V end lost 0 bases, the J end lost 7 bases, and 9 bases lay between the germline ends. Germline lookup yields CDR1 LNHDA and CDR2 SQIVND (reference sequence). CDR3 DNA: TGTGCCAGTAGTATAGAGAACGCCGGGACCCAGTACTTC. Translated, it gives CASSIENAGTQYF.

The chain recombines TRBV5-1 with TRBJ2-7; TRBD2 agrees at 8 bases. Per the germline V gene, CDR1 is SGHRS and CDR2 is YFSETQ. This CDR3 has 15 residues. J lost 2 bases, V lost 1 base, and 5 bases had no gene match. In DNA form, the CDR3 reads TGCGCCAGCAGCTTGCCCGGGACTAGTGCCTACGAGCAGTACTTC. Protein: CASSLPGTSAYEQYF.

This chain links TRBV19 with TRBJ1-2; tentative D call: TRBD1 (5 bases). The CDR3 is made up of 13 amino acids. The V end was cut by 8 bases, the J end by 4 bases, with 14 bases between. CDR1 is LNHDA, CDR2 SQIVND, per germline (reference sequence). Here the CDR3 DNA reads TGTGCCAGTGAGCGGGACCGAAGCTATGGCTACACCTTC. It codes for CASERDRSYGYTF.

The chain couples TRBV5-1 to TRBJ2-1; no clear D gene. V was pared by 0 bases and J by 6 bases, with 4 bases between. CDR3 length: 12 amino acids. CDR1 and CDR2 from the germline V gene are SGHRS and YFSETQ. The CDR3 loop reads CASSLDFNEQFF. The CDR3 DNA reads TGCGCCAGCAGCTTGGATTTCAATGAGCAGTTCTTC.

The chain carries TRBV28 and TRBJ2-7; TRBD1 agrees at 8 bases. This CDR3 contains 13 residues. Trimming at V came to 10 bases and at J to 2 bases, leaving 7 bases not matched to a gene. CDR1 MDHEN and CDR2 SYDVKM come from the germline V gene. The CDR3 bases are TGTGCCACCTATTCGGGACAGGCCTACGAGCAGTACTTC. Its translation is CATYSGQAYEQYF.